The present T cell receptor beta chain was sequenced within a study of blood T cell repertoires in COVID-19. Per the original methods: Amplification with reference gene primers provided the estimates of nucleated cell counts. The protocol was immunoSEQ multiplex PCR, while the TCRdb copy is restricted to in-frame clones and leaves out a portion. Clone size and V and J calls were adopted from that table, with D and trimming inferred from the DNA. The sample lists tens of thousands of clones, 70% to 90% occurring once. V was pared by 4 bases and J by 1 base, with 10 bases between. The CDR3 is 14 residues long. CDR1 is SGHRS, CDR2 YFSETQ, per germline.

This TCR came from a human donor in a cohort sampled during active COVID-19. Sequenced material: peripheral blood. This chain uses TRBV5-1 with TRBJ2-3; D gene unclear. The CDR3 loop reads CASSAGGGTDTQYF. The CDR3 bases are TGCGCCAGCAGCGCCGGCGGCGGCACAGATACGCAGTATTTT.